This is a list of T cell receptor beta chains from one sample in a study of shared clonotypes between healthy human individuals. Using immunoSEQ multiplex PCR, the repertoire was profiled, and TCRdb retains in-frame clones only, with some absent. The sample carries over 400,000 clones, 81% recorded once. The sample comprised PBMCs. Receptor source: a woman between 40 and 55 years old in good health. Some clones in this sample may be carry-over from other donors' samples. Both conserved end residues are part of each CDR3. The D gene is left open where the match is weak. The size entry is marked missing in some rows and otherwise reads once, few, many or a size class.

>TRBD1|TRBV29-1|TRBJ1-1|NA
TGCAGCGTCTCAAGGGGACAGGGAGGTCAGGAGGCTTTCTTT
CSVSRGQGGQEAFF
>NA|TRBV5-1|TRBJ1-4|NA
TGCGCCAGCAGCTTGGGGACCCGGACTAATGAAAAACTGTTTTTT
CASSLGTRTNEKLFF
>TRBD2|TRBV10-2|TRBJ2-5|NA
TGCGCCAGCAGTGATTGGGCTAGCGGGAGAAAGACCCAGTACTTC
CASSDWASGRKTQYF
>NA|TRBV5-6|TRBJ2-5|once
TGTGCCAGCACCCGAGAGGGGGGGACCCAGTACTTC
CASTREGGTQYF
>NA|TRBV18|TRBJ2-4|NA
TGTGCCAGCTCACCTGAGGCGGTTTTGAACATTCAGTACTTC
CASSPEAVLNIQYF
>NA|TRBV9|TRBJ1-1|NA
TGTGCCAGTTCCAGGGACGGAAGGAACACTGAAGCTTTCTTT
CASSRDGRNTEAFF
>TRBD1|TRBV18|TRBJ1-1|NA
TGTGCCAGCTCCTCGGGACAGACCCTAACCGCTGAAGCTTTCTTT
CASSSGQTLTAEAFF
>TRBD1|TRBV28|TRBJ1-2|NA
TGTGCCAGCAGTATTACGGACAGGGCCAATGGCTACACCTTC
CASSITDRANGYTF
>TRBD1|TRBV28|TRBJ2-7|NA
TGTGCCAGCTCCACCGACAGGGTTAGGGGGTACGAGCAGTACTTC
CASSTDRVRGYEQYF
>NA|TRBV4-2|TRBJ2-1|NA
TGTGCCAGCAGCCGATTCCTTCAGGGGAGAGGCAATGAGCAGTTCTTC
CASSRFLQGRGNEQFF
>NA|TRBV5-1|TRBJ2-7|many
TGCGCCAGCAGCTTCCAGCTCTCCTACGAGCAGTACTTC
CASSFQLSYEQYF
>NA|TRBV19|TRBJ1-5|NA
TGTGCCAGTAGTAAAAGGGAGGCAGGGGACCAGCCCCAGCATTTT
CASSKREAGDQPQHF
>NA|TRBV19|TRBJ1-2|once
TGTGCCAGTAGTGGGCAGAACTATGGCTACACCTTC
CASSGQNYGYTF
>TRBD2|TRBV7-9|TRBJ2-7|NA
TGTGCCATCCTGGGACTAGCGGGAGAGTTCGACGAGCAGTACTTC
CAILGLAGEFDEQYF
>NA|TRBV28|TRBJ2-5|NA
TGTGCCGGCAGTTTCGCGGGGCCACAAATGGAGACCCAGTACTTC
CAGSFAGPQMETQYF
>NA|TRBV28|TRBJ1-1|NA
TGTGCCAGCAGTTTATTATCCGGGGACACTGAAGCTTTCTTT
CASSLLSGDTEAFF
>TRBD2|TRBV6-1|TRBJ2-5|NA
TGTGCCAGCAGTGAAGGACTAGCGGCTCAAGAGACCCAGTACTTC
CASSEGLAAQETQYF
>NA|TRBV11-2|TRBJ1-4|NA
TGTGCCAGCAGCTTAGATGGTGCAACTAATGAAAAACTGTTTTTT
CASSLDGATNEKLFF
>NA|TRBV27|TRBJ2-1|NA
TGTGCCACCGCCCGGGGGCTAGCGGTTTACAATGAGCAGTTCTTC
CATARGLAVYNEQFF
>NA|TRBV6-6|TRBJ1-4|NA
TGTGCCAGCAGTAAAGGCACCGAGGCTAATGAAAAACTGTTTTTT
CASSKGTEANEKLFF
>TRBD1|TRBV7-2|TRBJ2-1|NA
TGTGCCAGCAGCTCAGACAGGGGTATGGTAAATGAGCAGTTCTTC
CASSSDRGMVNEQFF
>TRBD2|TRBV9|TRBJ2-7|NA
TGTGCCAGGAGACTAGCTTGCGAGCAGTACTTC
CARRLACEQYF
>TRBD1|TRBV4-2|TRBJ2-1|NA
TGTGCCAGCAGCCAGGGACAGGGGGTGCGCAATGAGCAGTTCTTC
CASSQGQGVRNEQFF
>TRBD2|TRBV5-6|TRBJ2-1|NA
TGTGCCAGCAGCTTTTTAGCGGGAGAGTACAATGAGCAGTTCTTC
CASSFLAGEYNEQFF
>NA|TRBV5-6|TRBJ1-1|NA
TGTGCCAGCAGCTTGGGCAGAGGGACTGAAGCTTTCTTT
CASSLGRGTEAFF
>NA|TRBV30|TRBJ2-3|NA
TGTGCCTGGAGTGGATCAGGGAAAAATACGCAGTATTTT
CAWSGSGKNTQYF
>NA|TRBV19|TRBJ2-3|NA
TGTGCCAGTAGTATAGGACTTCATGAAACAGATACGCAGTATTTT
CASSIGLHETDTQYF
>NA|TRBV7-9|TRBJ2-3|NA
TGTGCCAGCAGCTTAGATCCAGCGGTGGATACGCAGTATTTT
CASSLDPAVDTQYF
>NA|TRBV19|TRBJ1-3|once
TGTGCCAGTAGGCTCGGGGGTGGAAACACCATATATTTT
CASRLGGGNTIYF
>NA|TRBV19|TRBJ1-1|NA
TGTGCCAGTAGTTCGACAGGGAACACTGAAGCTTTCTTT
CASSSTGNTEAFF
>TRBD1|TRBV6-1|TRBJ2-7|once
TGTGCCAGTAAGACAGGGGTTCTACTTTACGAGCAGTACTTC
CASKTGVLLYEQYF
>TRBD1|TRBV7-2|TRBJ1-5|NA
TGTGCCAGCAGCTTGAGACAGGGAAATCAGCCCCAGCATTTT
CASSLRQGNQPQHF
>NA|TRBV5-4|TRBJ2-5|once
TGTGCCAGCAGCTTGATTGGGGGGCAAGAGACCCAGTACTTC
CASSLIGGQETQYF
>NA|TRBV6-1|TRBJ2-1|NA
TGTGCCAGCACGCCGACAGTCTACAATGAGCAGTTCTTC
CASTPTVYNEQFF
>NA|TRBV28|TRBJ1-1|NA
TGTGCCAGCAGTTTTGGGGGGCCCCCCGGGGGGGACACTGAAGCTTTCTTT
CASSFGGPPGGDTEAFF
>NA|TRBV7-9|TRBJ1-2|few
TGTGCCAGCAGCTTGGACAGCTATGGCTACACCTTC
CASSLDSYGYTF
>TRBD2|TRBV6-4|TRBJ2-3|NA
TGTGCCAGCAGCGCGACTAGCGGGAGGGCTGGCGATACGCAGTATTTT
CASSATSGRAGDTQYF
>TRBD1|TRBV6-5|TRBJ2-5|NA
TGTGCCACAGGACAGGGGTCTTCCGAGACCCAGTACTTC
CATGQGSSETQYF
>TRBD1|TRBV28|TRBJ1-5|NA
TGTGCCAGCAGTGATCGAGACAGGGGACTATATCAGCCCCAGCATTTT
CASSDRDRGLYQPQHF
>NA|TRBV28|TRBJ1-1|NA
TGTGCCAGTAGCCCCCCGATTAGCACTGAGGCTTTCTTT
CASSPPISTEAFF
>NA|TRBV30|TRBJ1-5|NA
TGTGCCTGGAGCAGGGCTGCTCAGCCCCAGCATTTT
CAWSRAAQPQHF
>NA|TRBV5-5|TRBJ2-1|NA
TGTGCCAGCAGCTGGTCCCACGTAGGGTCCTACAATGAGCAGTTCTTC
CASSWSHVGSYNEQFF
>NA|TRBV7-9|TRBJ2-7|NA
TGTGCCAGCAGCTGGGGGGCAGACTCAACCTACGAGCAGTACTTC
CASSWGADSTYEQYF
>TRBD2|TRBV5-4|TRBJ2-7|NA
TGTGCCAGCAGCCTAACTAGCGGGGGGGTCTACGAGCAGTACTTC
CASSLTSGGVYEQYF